This T cell receptor beta chain was observed in a study of blood T cell repertoires in COVID-19. Study background: Acute and convalescent COVID-19 specimens originated in the United States, Italy and Spain. PBMCs, B-cell-depleted T cells, or T cells provided the cDNA or gDNA that made up the material.

Original methodology: The assay estimated nucleated cells by amplifying reference gene primers. Clones were read by immunoSEQ multiplex PCR, and TCRdb kept only the in-frame ones, dropping some. V and J calls and clone size are given by that table; D and trimming were obtained from the DNA. This sample has some 100,000 clones, with more than 80% found just once. This CDR3 has 16 residues. With 0 bases clipped from V and 2 bases from J, the junction kept 4 bases outside the gene matches. Germline V gene sequence: CDR1 SGHRS, CDR2 YFSETQ. This chain links TRBV5-1 with TRBJ2-3; TRBD2 aligns across 9 bases. The clonotype originates from a human donor in a cohort sampled during active COVID-19. Sequenced sample: peripheral blood. The CDR3 coding sequence is TGCGCCAGCAGCTTGGGGACTAGCGAACCCACAGATACGCAGTATTTT. It encodes CASSLGTSEPTDTQYF. The full variable domain, with the rest looked up from reference TRBV5-1 and TRBJ2-3, is KAGVTQTPRYLIKTRGQQVTLSCSPISGHRSVSWYQQTPGQGLQFLFEYFSETQRNKGNFPGRFSGRQFSNSRSEMNVSTLELGDSALYLCASSLGTSEPTDTQYFGPGTRLTVL.